A selection of T cell receptor beta chains follows, all from one sample in a study of cytomegalovirus exposure and HLA in healthy donors. Using immunoSEQ multiplex PCR, the repertoire was profiled, and TCRdb retains in-frame clones only, with some absent. The sample includes some 34,000 clones, roughly 64% of them seen just once. The sequencing sample was made of PBMCs. These receptors all stem from a man aged 35 to 55 in good health and CMV-seropositive. Each CDR3 is given with its conserved first and last residue. A D gene is named only where the DNA matches it firmly. Not all rows give a size; the values are once, few, many and, for expanded clones, a class.

abundance: -; d_gene: -; j_gene: TRBJ2-7; v_gene: TRBV5-1; CDR3aa: CASSLGGTSTYEQYF; CDR3nt: TGCGCCAGCAGCTTGGGAGGGACAAGTACCTACGAGCAGTACTTC
abundance: few; d_gene: -; j_gene: TRBJ1-2; v_gene: TRBV10-3; CDR3aa: CAIRTDNYGYTF; CDR3nt: TGTGCCATCAGGACAGATAACTATGGCTACACCTTC
abundance: -; d_gene: TRBD1; j_gene: TRBJ2-5; v_gene: TRBV6-1; CDR3aa: CASSRWDSQETQYF; CDR3nt: TGTGCCAGCAGTCGCTGGGACAGCCAAGAGACCCAGTACTTC
abundance: few; d_gene: TRBD2; j_gene: TRBJ2-2; v_gene: TRBV6-1; CDR3aa: CASSAGTSSGELFF; CDR3nt: TGTGCCAGCAGTGCTGGGACTAGCTCCGGGGAGCTGTTTTTT
abundance: -; d_gene: -; j_gene: TRBJ2-2; v_gene: TRBV2; CDR3aa: CASRAQGLGELFF; CDR3nt: TGTGCCAGCAGGGCACAGGGTTTAGGGGAGCTGTTTTTT
abundance: -; d_gene: -; j_gene: TRBJ1-1; v_gene: TRBV5-1; CDR3aa: CASKGAGPNTEAFF; CDR3nt: TGCGCCAGCAAAGGGGCAGGACCTAACACTGAAGCTTTCTTT
abundance: -; d_gene: TRBD1; j_gene: TRBJ1-4; v_gene: TRBV2; CDR3aa: CASRALTGGAGEKLFF; CDR3nt: TGTGCCAGCAGGGCACTTACAGGGGGCGCCGGCGAAAAACTGTTTTTT
abundance: -; d_gene: -; j_gene: TRBJ1-6; v_gene: TRBV4-1; CDR3aa: CASSQGPGDSPLHF; CDR3nt: TGCGCCAGCAGCCAAGGCCCGGGAGATTCACCCCTCCACTTT
abundance: few; d_gene: -; j_gene: TRBJ1-5; v_gene: TRBV7-2; CDR3aa: CASSPRRGGREQPQHF; CDR3nt: TGTGCCAGCAGCCCTCGTCGGGGGGGAAGAGAGCAGCCCCAGCATTTT
abundance: -; d_gene: -; j_gene: TRBJ1-5; v_gene: TRBV2; CDR3aa: CASTRTANQPQHF; CDR3nt: TGTGCCAGCACACGAACAGCTAATCAGCCCCAGCATTTT
abundance: -; d_gene: -; j_gene: TRBJ2-3; v_gene: TRBV18; CDR3aa: CASSPQGPSTDTQYF; CDR3nt: TGTGCCAGCTCACCACAGGGGCCCAGCACAGATACGCAGTATTTT
abundance: -; d_gene: -; j_gene: TRBJ1-6; v_gene: TRBV7-3; CDR3aa: CASSFGPGGPLHF; CDR3nt: TGTGCCAGCAGCTTTGGGCCCGGGGGACCCCTCCACTTT
abundance: -; d_gene: -; j_gene: TRBJ1-4; v_gene: TRBV9; CDR3aa: CASGSNEKLFF; CDR3nt: TGTGCCAGCGGGAGTAATGAAAAACTGTTTTTT
abundance: -; d_gene: TRBD2; j_gene: TRBJ2-1; v_gene: TRBV19; CDR3aa: CASSMGLAGASSYNEQFF; CDR3nt: TGTGCCAGTAGTATGGGACTAGCGGGGGCCAGCTCCTACAATGAGCAGTTCTTC
abundance: -; d_gene: -; j_gene: TRBJ2-1; v_gene: TRBV10-2; CDR3aa: CASMRSDEQFF; CDR3nt: TGCGCCAGCATGAGAAGCGATGAGCAGTTCTTC
abundance: few; d_gene: TRBD1; j_gene: TRBJ2-3; v_gene: TRBV28; CDR3aa: CASSPGQGVADTQYF; CDR3nt: TGTGCCAGCAGCCCGGGACAGGGGGTAGCAGATACGCAGTATTTT
abundance: few; d_gene: -; j_gene: TRBJ1-5; v_gene: TRBV28; CDR3aa: CASDARSISNQPQHF; CDR3nt: TGTGCCAGCGACGCCAGGTCCATTAGCAATCAGCCCCAGCATTTT
abundance: -; d_gene: TRBD2; j_gene: TRBJ2-3; v_gene: TRBV11-2; CDR3aa: CASSFTGTSGADTQYF; CDR3nt: TGTGCCAGCAGCTTTACCGGGACTAGCGGGGCAGATACGCAGTATTTT
abundance: -; d_gene: TRBD2; j_gene: TRBJ2-7; v_gene: TRBV16; CDR3aa: CASSSKLAGGSYEQYF; CDR3nt: TGTGCCAGCAGCTCCAAACTAGCGGGGGGATCCTACGAGCAGTACTTC
abundance: -; d_gene: -; j_gene: TRBJ1-2; v_gene: TRBV7-9; CDR3aa: CASTLDRGGGYTF; CDR3nt: TGTGCCAGCACCCTAGATAGGGGGGGTGGCTACACCTTC
abundance: -; d_gene: TRBD2; j_gene: TRBJ2-5; v_gene: TRBV9; CDR3aa: CASSGGRGDQETQYF; CDR3nt: TGTGCCAGCAGCGGGGGGCGGGGGGACCAAGAGACCCAGTACTTC
abundance: -; d_gene: -; j_gene: TRBJ1-5; v_gene: TRBV7-3; CDR3aa: CASSASTGWGGNQPQHF; CDR3nt: TGTGCCAGCAGCGCGTCCACAGGATGGGGGGGTAATCAGCCCCAGCATTTT
abundance: -; d_gene: -; j_gene: TRBJ2-6; v_gene: TRBV6-1; CDR3aa: CASSEASRLWRLGANVLTF; CDR3nt: TGTGCCAGCAGTGAAGCTTCCAGGCTCTGGCGTCTAGGGGCCAACGTCCTGACTTTC
abundance: once; d_gene: -; j_gene: TRBJ1-5; v_gene: TRBV7-8; CDR3aa: CASSLVRDSNQPQHF; CDR3nt: TGTGCCAGCAGCTTAGTGAGAGATAGCAATCAGCCCCAGCATTTT
abundance: once; d_gene: TRBD1; j_gene: TRBJ1-2; v_gene: TRBV30; CDR3aa: CAWGQVDYGYTF; CDR3nt: TGTGCCTGGGGACAGGTAGACTATGGCTACACCTTC
abundance: -; d_gene: -; j_gene: TRBJ2-2; v_gene: TRBV11-3; CDR3aa: CASSSRDINTGELFF; CDR3nt: TGTGCCAGCAGCTCCCGGGACATTAACACCGGGGAGCTGTTTTTT
abundance: -; d_gene: TRBD1; j_gene: TRBJ2-7; v_gene: TRBV19; CDR3aa: CASSLDRDEQYF; CDR3nt: TGTGCCAGTAGTCTTGACAGGGACGAGCAGTACTTC
abundance: few; d_gene: TRBD1; j_gene: TRBJ1-2; v_gene: TRBV9; CDR3aa: CASSVSTGAGGYTF; CDR3nt: TGTGCCAGCAGCGTCTCGACAGGGGCTGGAGGCTACACCTTC
abundance: -; d_gene: -; j_gene: TRBJ2-6; v_gene: TRBV12-5; CDR3aa: CASGLVTPGTHASGANVLTF; CDR3nt: TGTGCTAGTGGTTTGGTTACCCCCGGGACACATGCCTCTGGGGCCAACGTCCTGACTTTC
abundance: -; d_gene: -; j_gene: TRBJ2-1; v_gene: TRBV7-6; CDR3aa: CASSPLAYNEQFF; CDR3nt: TGTGCCAGCAGCCCCTTAGCGTACAATGAGCAGTTCTTC
abundance: few; d_gene: TRBD1; j_gene: TRBJ1-4; v_gene: TRBV30; CDR3aa: CAWSVRTGGREKLFF; CDR3nt: TGTGCCTGGAGTGTAAGGACAGGAGGTCGGGAAAAACTGTTTTTT
abundance: -; d_gene: -; j_gene: TRBJ2-5; v_gene: TRBV5-1; CDR3aa: CASSPVLFQETQYF; CDR3nt: TGCGCCAGCAGCCCCGTCCTATTCCAAGAGACCCAGTACTTC
abundance: -; d_gene: TRBD1; j_gene: TRBJ2-1; v_gene: TRBV6-1; CDR3aa: CASSGQGAPSYNEQFF; CDR3nt: TGTGCCAGCAGTGGACAGGGGGCCCCCTCCTACAATGAGCAGTTCTTC
abundance: -; d_gene: TRBD1; j_gene: TRBJ1-6; v_gene: TRBV19; CDR3aa: CASSGYYRDRVSPLHF; CDR3nt: TGTGCCAGTAGTGGATATTACCGGGACAGGGTATCACCCCTCCACTTT
abundance: -; d_gene: TRBD1; j_gene: TRBJ2-5; v_gene: TRBV7-6; CDR3aa: CASSFGQEETQYF; CDR3nt: TGTGCCAGCAGCTTCGGACAGGAAGAGACCCAGTACTTC